A selection of T cell receptor beta chains follows, all from one sample in a study of T-cell memory formation after mild COVID-19. TCRdb used MiXCR to reprocess the 5' RACE reads, holding one entry per CDR3 protein. The sample shows roughly 350,000 distinct CDR3 sequences, around 21% of them seen only once. The sample was PBMCs or a T cell subset sorted from them (not recorded which). The source of these receptors is an adult woman who had mild COVID-19 (a few samples of this study predate the infection). Cell type and time point are not known. The CDR3 runs from the conserved cysteine through the conserved F or W. A D gene is named only where the DNA matches it firmly. Part of the rows lack a size; the others show once, few, many or a class for expanded clones.

D gene	J gene	clone size	V gene	CDR3 DNA	CDR3 protein
-	TRBJ1-2	many	TRBV7-9	TGTGCCAGCAGCCCTCAGGGAGGGGCGAACTATGGCTACACCTTC	CASSPQGGANYGYTF
TRBD1	TRBJ2-7	-	TRBV10-3	TGTGCCGTTAGGGGACAGGGCTACGAGCAGTACTTC	CAVRGQGYEQYF
-	TRBJ2-3	many	TRBV5-4	TGTGCCAGCAGCTCGCCCTTGGATACGCAGTATTTT	CASSSPLDTQYF
-	TRBJ2-5	many	TRBV7-8	TGTGCCAGCAGCTCCATCGTACCTTGGGAGATCCAAGAGACCCAGTACTTC	CASSSIVPWEIQETQYF
TRBD2	TRBJ2-1	-	TRBV29-1	TGCAGCGTTGCTGGACTAGCGGGGTTGAGAAGCTCCTACAATGAGCAGTTCTTC	CSVAGLAGLRSSYNEQFF
-	TRBJ2-3	-	TRBV7-8	TGTGCCAGCAGCCATACAGGGTCGGATACGCAGTATTTT	CASSHTGSDTQYF
-	TRBJ1-2	-	TRBV7-8	TGTGCCAGCAGCACACAAATATGGCATCCACGGGACACCTCAGGGGACTATGGCTACACCTTC	CASSTQIWHPRDTSGDYGYTF
TRBD2	TRBJ2-1	-	TRBV29-1	TGCAGCGCCCGGGGGGTGGGTGTAATCTCCTACAATGAGCAGTTCTTC	CSARGVGVISYNEQFF
TRBD1	TRBJ1-5	few	TRBV12-3/TRBV12-4	TGTGCCAGCAGGGGGACAGCTAATCAGCCCCAGCATTTT	CASRGTANQPQHF
-	TRBJ2-1	-	TRBV7-3	TGTGCCAGCAGCCCGCAACCTAGGGGAGCGCTACGAAGGGATGATGAGCAGTTCTTC	CASSPQPRGALRRDDEQFF
TRBD1	TRBJ2-7	-	TRBV27	TGTGCCAGCAGTTTATCTTGGGCCGGGACAGGAGCCTACGAGCAGTACTTC	CASSLSWAGTGAYEQYF
-	TRBJ2-5	few	TRBV5-6	TGTGCCAGCAGCTTTGTTACAGCCCAAGAGACCCAGTACTTC	CASSFVTAQETQYF
-	TRBJ1-2	few	TRBV4-1	TGCGCCAGCAGCCAAGGGCCCTACAAGGGCTATGGCTACACCTTC	CASSQGPYKGYGYTF
-	TRBJ1-3	-	TRBV10-3	TGTGCCATCAGTGACCGCGAGGGAAACACCATATATTTT	CAISDREGNTIYF
TRBD1	TRBJ1-5	-	TRBV12-3/TRBV12-4	TGTGCCAGCAGTGATAGACAGGGTGGGGAACAGCCCCAGCATTTT	CASSDRQGGEQPQHF
-	TRBJ2-1	-	TRBV19	TGTGCCAGTAGTAGTGTACAGAAACAGACTCCCTACAATGAGCAGTTCTTC	CASSSVQKQTPYNEQFF
TRBD2	TRBJ2-6	few	TRBV6-5	TGTGCCAGCAGTCCTCTAATGGGAGGGAACGTCCTGACTTTC	CASSPLMGGNVLTF
TRBD2	TRBJ2-5	-	TRBV29-1	TGCAGCGTCAATAGCGGGAGTCTCTTGGAGACCCAGTACTTC	CSVNSGSLLETQYF
-	TRBJ1-5	-	TRBV20-1	TGCAGTGCTAGCCGGGAGGATCAGCCCCAGCATTTT	CSASREDQPQHF
-	TRBJ2-1	-	TRBV14	TGTGCCAGCAGCCAGCAGGCCTACAATGAGCAGTTCTTC	CASSQQAYNEQFF
-	TRBJ2-7	few	TRBV20-1	TGCAGTGCTAGTCCCGGTTTAGGGGACTACGAGCAGTACTTC	CSASPGLGDYEQYF
TRBD1	TRBJ1-1	few	TRBV7-2	TGTGCCAGCAGCCCCTGGGCAGGGGGCGAAGCTTTCTTT	CASSPWAGGEAFF
TRBD1	TRBJ2-7	-	TRBV2	TGTGCCAGCAGGGGGACAGGAACCTACGAGCAGTACTTC	CASRGTGTYEQYF
TRBD2	TRBJ2-3	few	TRBV20-1	TGCAGTGCTAGAGCCATAACCCGAAGAGCGGGAGCTTCTGATACGCAGTATTTT	CSARAITRRAGASDTQYF
-	TRBJ2-3	few	TRBV6-6	TGTGCCAGCAGTTATAGCGGTACCACAGATACGCAGTATTTT	CASSYSGTTDTQYF
-	TRBJ1-1	-	TRBV5-1	TGCGCCAGCAGCTTGGAGGTATCCACTGAAGCTTTCTTT	CASSLEVSTEAFF
-	TRBJ2-5	-	TRBV7-9	TGTGCCAGCAGCTTATCTTTCGGGGGTGTGGAGACCCAGTACTTC	CASSLSFGGVETQYF
TRBD1	TRBJ1-2	few	TRBV5-6	TGTGCCAGCAGCTCCACAGGGGGCGCGTCCCTTAACTATGGCTACACCTTC	CASSSTGGASLNYGYTF
TRBD2	TRBJ2-7	many	TRBV18	TGTGCCAGCTCAGCAGGGGGACTAGCGGGAGGGTCCTACGAGCAGTACTTC	CASSAGGLAGGSYEQYF
-	TRBJ2-7	-	TRBV5-1	TGCGCCAGCAGCCAAACCGGGACAACCTACGAGCAGTACTTC	CASSQTGTTYEQYF
-	TRBJ1-2	-	TRBV18	TGTGCCAGCTCACCACCGAGGACGGGACGGGGCTATGGCTACACCTTC	CASSPPRTGRGYGYTF
-	TRBJ2-2	few	TRBV4-2	TGTGCCAGCACAGGGGTTTGGCGGAGTGGGGAGCTGTTTTTT	CASTGVWRSGELFF
-	TRBJ2-3	few	TRBV7-9	TGTGCCAGCAGCTTAGCGTCTTCAGATACGCAGTATTTT	CASSLASSDTQYF
-	TRBJ2-7	-	TRBV9	TGTGCCAGCAGCGCCCGAGTCGTCGAGCAGTACTTC	CASSARVVEQYF
TRBD2	TRBJ2-7	few	TRBV20-1	TGCAGTGCTCCCGTAAAGCGGGGGTACTCCTACGAGCAGTACTTC	CSAPVKRGYSYEQYF
-	TRBJ2-3	few	TRBV5-1	TGCGCCAGCAGCTTGGAGTTGGTGGACAGCACAGATACGCAGTATTTT	CASSLELVDSTDTQYF
TRBD2	TRBJ2-7	-	TRBV4-2	TGTGCCAGCAGCCAAGAATTTGGAGCGGGAAACTACGAGCAGTACTTC	CASSQEFGAGNYEQYF
TRBD1	TRBJ2-3	-	TRBV29-1	TGCAGCGTGGCACAGGGGCCGACAAGCACAGATACGCAGTATTTT	CSVAQGPTSTDTQYF
TRBD2	TRBJ2-3	-	TRBV7-9	TGTGCCAGCAGCTTTCCTACTAGCGGGAGGGTAGATACGCAGTATTTT	CASSFPTSGRVDTQYF
-	TRBJ2-1	few	TRBV4-3	TGCGCCAGCAGCCAAGGCCTCCTCTTCGGGTACAATGAGCAGTTCTTC	CASSQGLLFGYNEQFF
-	TRBJ2-7	few	TRBV7-9	TGTGCCTGCCTACGGGGACCTTCCTACGAGCAGTACTTC	CACLRGPSYEQYF
TRBD1	TRBJ2-7	few	TRBV5-1	TGCGCCAGCAGCTCCACAGGGGTATGGGCCGAGCAGTACTTC	CASSSTGVWAEQYF
-	TRBJ2-2	-	TRBV14	TGTGCCAGCAGCCCCCTGGGGGTCGTCACCGGGGAGCTGTTTTTT	CASSPLGVVTGELFF
-	TRBJ1-3	-	TRBV20-1	TGCAGTGCAACCCCCGGGGGGGACACCATATATTTT	CSATPGGDTIYF
TRBD1	TRBJ1-6	-	TRBV18	TGTGCCAGCTCAGCATCCGGGACAGGGAATTCACCCCTCCACTTT	CASSASGTGNSPLHF
-	TRBJ1-3	-	TRBV20-1	TGCAGTGCCACGGGGTTCTCTGGAAACACCATATATTTT	CSATGFSGNTIYF
TRBD1	TRBJ1-2	-	TRBV18	TGTGCCAGCTCACCTGACAGGGTTAACTATGGCTACACCTTC	CASSPDRVNYGYTF
TRBD1	TRBJ1-2	-	TRBV3-1	TGTGCCAGCAGCCAAGGACAGGGTGTCTATGGCTACACCTTC	CASSQGQGVYGYTF
TRBD1	TRBJ1-2	-	TRBV7-9	TGTGCCAGCAGCCCGCGTGAGGGGGCGTCCCCTGGTGGCTACACCTTC	CASSPREGASPGGYTF
-	TRBJ1-4	-	TRBV7-9	TGTGCCAGCAGCTTCGGTGTTGAAAAACTGTTTTTT	CASSFGVEKLFF
TRBD2	TRBJ2-1	-	TRBV9	TGTGCCAGCAGCCCAGCTAGCGGGAGTTGGAATGAGCAGTTCTTC	CASSPASGSWNEQFF
TRBD2	TRBJ2-7	few	TRBV18	TGTGCCAGCCATAGCGGGGGATCCTACGAGCAGTACTTC	CASHSGGSYEQYF
-	TRBJ1-2	many	TRBV24-1	TGTGCCACCAGTGATTACCAACAAGGCTATGGCTACACCTTC	CATSDYQQGYGYTF
TRBD1	TRBJ1-4	few	TRBV2	TGTGCCAGCATGGAGAGGACAGGGGGCGACGAAAAACTGTTTTTT	CASMERTGGDEKLFF
-	TRBJ1-1	-	TRBV6-5	TGTGCCAGCCGCAGCACGGGAGCAAACAGGGCAGGGGCCGCCACTGAAGCTTTCTTT	CASRSTGANRAGAATEAFF